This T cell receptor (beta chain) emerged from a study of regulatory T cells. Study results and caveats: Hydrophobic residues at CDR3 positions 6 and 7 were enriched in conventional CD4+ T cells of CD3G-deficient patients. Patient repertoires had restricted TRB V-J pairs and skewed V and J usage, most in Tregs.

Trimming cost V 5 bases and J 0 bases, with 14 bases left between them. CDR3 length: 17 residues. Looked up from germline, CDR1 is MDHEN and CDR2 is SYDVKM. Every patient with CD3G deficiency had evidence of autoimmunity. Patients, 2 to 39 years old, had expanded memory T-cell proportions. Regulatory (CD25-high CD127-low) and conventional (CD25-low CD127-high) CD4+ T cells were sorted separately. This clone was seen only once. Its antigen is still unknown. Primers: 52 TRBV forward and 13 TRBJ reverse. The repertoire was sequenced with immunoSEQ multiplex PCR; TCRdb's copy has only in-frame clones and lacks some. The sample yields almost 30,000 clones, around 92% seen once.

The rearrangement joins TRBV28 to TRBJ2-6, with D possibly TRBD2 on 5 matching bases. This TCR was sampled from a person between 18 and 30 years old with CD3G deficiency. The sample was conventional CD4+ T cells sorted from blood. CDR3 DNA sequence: TGTGCCAGCAGTCGGCCTACGGGAAGCTCTGGGGCCAACGTCCTGACTTTC. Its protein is CASSRPTGSSGANVLTF.